This T cell receptor (beta chain) was captured by sequencing in a study of cytomegalovirus exposure and HLA in healthy donors. 60 Vbeta and 13 Jbeta primers were used in PCR. Clones were sequenced by immunoSEQ multiplex PCR, and TCRdb holds only the in-frame ones, with some missing. Altogether about 90,000 clones are present, over 60% being singletons, with the ten largest covering roughly 4.5%. Whole-study results and caveats: On later analysis, the bulk of CMV-associated TCR beta chains appeared to be HLA-restricted. Productive status was seen about 90% or about 30% of the time for most TCR beta V segments in an earlier analysis. V segments that were indistinguishable, TRBV6-2 and TRBV6-3 among them, were omitted from analysis.

Losses at the gene ends were 0 bases for V and 6 bases for J; bases not matched to a gene: 6. The CDR3 runs 15 residues. The V gene's germline CDR1 is SGHVS and CDR2 FNYEAQ. A word on this clone: Antigen: not known.

The clonotype comes from a woman aged 40 to 50 in good health and CMV-seropositive. This sequence joins TRBV7-6 and TRBJ2-7, with 9 bases fitting TRBD1. The sequenced material came from PBMCs. CDR3 sequence: CASSLAGTGSCEQYF. CDR3 nucleotides: TGTGCCAGCAGCTTAGCCGGGACAGGGAGCTGCGAGCAGTACTTC.